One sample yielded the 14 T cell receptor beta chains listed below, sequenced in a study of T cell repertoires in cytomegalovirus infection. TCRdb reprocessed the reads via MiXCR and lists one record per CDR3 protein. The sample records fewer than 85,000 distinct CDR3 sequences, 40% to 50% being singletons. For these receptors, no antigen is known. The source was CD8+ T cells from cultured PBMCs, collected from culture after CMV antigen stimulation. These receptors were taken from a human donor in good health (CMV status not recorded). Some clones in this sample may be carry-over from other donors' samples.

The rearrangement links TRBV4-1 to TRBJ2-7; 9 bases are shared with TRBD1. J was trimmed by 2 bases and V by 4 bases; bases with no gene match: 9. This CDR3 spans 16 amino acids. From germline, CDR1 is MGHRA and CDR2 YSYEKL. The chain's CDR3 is CASSLSRDRVPYEQYF. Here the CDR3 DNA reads TGCGCCAGCAGCCTCTCCCGGGACAGGGTGCCCTACGAGCAGTACTTC.

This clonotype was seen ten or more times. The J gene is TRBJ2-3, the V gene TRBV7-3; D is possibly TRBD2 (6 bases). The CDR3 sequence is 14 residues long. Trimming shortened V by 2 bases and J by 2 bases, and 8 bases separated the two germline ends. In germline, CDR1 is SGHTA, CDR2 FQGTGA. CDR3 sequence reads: CASSLGGFTDTQYF. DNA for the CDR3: TGTGCCAGCAGCTTAGGGGGGTTCACAGATACGCAGTATTTT.

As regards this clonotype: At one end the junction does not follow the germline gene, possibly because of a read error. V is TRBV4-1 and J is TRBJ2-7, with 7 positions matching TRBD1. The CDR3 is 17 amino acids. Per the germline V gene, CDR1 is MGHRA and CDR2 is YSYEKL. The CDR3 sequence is CDSSQDLDRPLTYEQYF. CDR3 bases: TGCGACAGCAGCCAAGATCTGGACAGGCCACTAACCTACGAGCAGTACTTC.

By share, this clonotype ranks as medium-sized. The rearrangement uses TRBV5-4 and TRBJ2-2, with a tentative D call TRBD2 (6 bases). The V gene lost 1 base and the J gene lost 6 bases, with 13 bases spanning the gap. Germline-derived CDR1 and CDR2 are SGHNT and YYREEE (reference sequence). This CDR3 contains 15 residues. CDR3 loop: CASSLTVPGAGELFF. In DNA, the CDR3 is TGTGCCAGCAGCTTGACAGTCCCGGGGGCCGGGGAGCTGTTTTTT.

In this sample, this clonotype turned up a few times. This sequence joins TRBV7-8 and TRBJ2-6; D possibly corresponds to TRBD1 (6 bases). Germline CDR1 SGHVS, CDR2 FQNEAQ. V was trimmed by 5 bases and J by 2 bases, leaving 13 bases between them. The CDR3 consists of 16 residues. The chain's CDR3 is CASSPPEGAGANVLTF. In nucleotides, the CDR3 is TGTGCCAGCAGCCCACCCGAGGGGGCTGGGGCCAACGTCCTGACTTTC.

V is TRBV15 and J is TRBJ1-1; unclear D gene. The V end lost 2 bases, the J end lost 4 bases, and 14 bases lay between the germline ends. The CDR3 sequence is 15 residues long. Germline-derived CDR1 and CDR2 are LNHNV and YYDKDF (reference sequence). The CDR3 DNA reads TGTGCCACCAGCAGATTTTCTCCAGGATCCACTGAAGCTTTCTTT. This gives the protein CATSRFSPGSTEAFF.

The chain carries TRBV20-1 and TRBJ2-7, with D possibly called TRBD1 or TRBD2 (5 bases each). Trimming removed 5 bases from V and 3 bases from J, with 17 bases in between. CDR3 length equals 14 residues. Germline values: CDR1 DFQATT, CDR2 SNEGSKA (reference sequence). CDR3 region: CSAALEGPNYEQYF. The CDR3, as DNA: TGCAGTGCTGCCCTCGAGGGGCCCAACTACGAGCAGTACTTC.

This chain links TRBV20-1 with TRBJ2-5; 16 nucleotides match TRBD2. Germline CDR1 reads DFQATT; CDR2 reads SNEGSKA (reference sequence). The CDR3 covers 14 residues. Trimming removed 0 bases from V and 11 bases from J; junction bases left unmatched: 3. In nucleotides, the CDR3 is TGCAGTGCTAGAGAGGGACTAGCGGGGGGGGCTCAGTACTTC. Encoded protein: CSAREGLAGGAQYF.

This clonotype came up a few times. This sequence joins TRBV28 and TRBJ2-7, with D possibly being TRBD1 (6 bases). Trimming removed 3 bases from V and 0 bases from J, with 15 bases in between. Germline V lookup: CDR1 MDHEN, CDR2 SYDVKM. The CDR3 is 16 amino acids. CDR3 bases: TGTGCCAGCAGTTTCTCTCTTCGGGACATCTCCTACGAGCAGTACTTC. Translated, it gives CASSFSLRDISYEQYF.

The CDR3 reads CASGLVGQKYF. DNA of the CDR3: TGTGCTAGTGGTTTGGTCGGACAAAAGTATTTT. The chain carries TRBV12-5 and TRBJ2-3; tentatively, D is TRBD1 (5 bases). Germline CDR1 LGHNT, CDR2 FRNRAP. This CDR3 comprises 11 residues. V was shortened by 0 bases and J by 13 bases, with 8 bases between the two germline ends.

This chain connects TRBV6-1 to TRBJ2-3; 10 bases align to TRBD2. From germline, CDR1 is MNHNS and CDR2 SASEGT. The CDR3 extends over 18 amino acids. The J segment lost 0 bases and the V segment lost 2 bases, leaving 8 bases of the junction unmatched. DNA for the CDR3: TGTGCCAGCAGTGAACCAAGGCTAGCGGGGGTTAGCACAGATACGCAGTATTTT. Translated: CASSEPRLAGVSTDTQYF.

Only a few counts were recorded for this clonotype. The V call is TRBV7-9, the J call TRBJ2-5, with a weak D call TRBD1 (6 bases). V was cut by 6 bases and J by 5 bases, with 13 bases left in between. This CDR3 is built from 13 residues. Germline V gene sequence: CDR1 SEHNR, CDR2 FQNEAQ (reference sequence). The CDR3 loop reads CASSLAGDETQYF. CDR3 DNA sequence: TGTGCCAGCAGTCTTGCAGGGGACGAGACCCAGTACTTC.

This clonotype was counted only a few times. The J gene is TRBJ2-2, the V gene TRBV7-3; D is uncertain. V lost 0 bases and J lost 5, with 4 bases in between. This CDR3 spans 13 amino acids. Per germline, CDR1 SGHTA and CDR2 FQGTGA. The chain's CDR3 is CASSLTATGELFF. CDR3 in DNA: TGTGCCAGCAGCTTAACAGCTACCGGGGAGCTGTTTTTT.

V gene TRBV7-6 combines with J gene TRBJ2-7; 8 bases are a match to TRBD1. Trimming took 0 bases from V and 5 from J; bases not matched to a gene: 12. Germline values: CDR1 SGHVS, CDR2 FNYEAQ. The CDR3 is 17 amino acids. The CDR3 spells CASSLAPRQGPSNEQYF. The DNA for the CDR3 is TGTGCCAGCAGCTTAGCCCCGAGACAGGGGCCTAGCAACGAGCAGTACTTC.